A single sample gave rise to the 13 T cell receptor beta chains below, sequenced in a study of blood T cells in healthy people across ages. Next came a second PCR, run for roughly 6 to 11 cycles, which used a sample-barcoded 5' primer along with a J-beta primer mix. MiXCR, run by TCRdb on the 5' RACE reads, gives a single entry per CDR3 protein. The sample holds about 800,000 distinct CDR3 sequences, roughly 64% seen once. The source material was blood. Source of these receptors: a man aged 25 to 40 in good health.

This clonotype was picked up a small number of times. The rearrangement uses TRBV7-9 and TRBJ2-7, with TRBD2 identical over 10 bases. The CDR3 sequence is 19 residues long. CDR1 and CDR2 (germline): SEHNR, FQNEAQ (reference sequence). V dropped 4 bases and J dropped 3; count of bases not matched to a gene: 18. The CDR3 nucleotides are TGTGCCAGCAGCTCCACAATTAGCGGGAGGACTCTCTATGGCTACGAGCAGTACTTC. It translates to CASSSTISGRTLYGYEQYF. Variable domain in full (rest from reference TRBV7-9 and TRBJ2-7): DTGVSQNPRHKITKRGQNVTFRCDPISEHNRLYWYRQTLGQGPEFLTYFQNEAQLEKSRLLSDRFSAERPKGSFSTLEIQRTEQGDSAMYLCASSSTISGRTLYGYEQYFGPGTRLTVT.

CDR3 DNA: TGCAGCGGTAGCGGGACCAGCTCCTACAATGAGCAGTACTTC. Amino acid sequence: CSGSGTSSYNEQYF. The chain joins TRBV29-1 to TRBJ2-1; 8 nucleotides agree with TRBD2. The J call may be in error: the DNA end matches TRBJ2-7 better. CDR1 and CDR2 from the germline V gene are SQVTM and ANQGSEA. The CDR3 runs to 14 residues.

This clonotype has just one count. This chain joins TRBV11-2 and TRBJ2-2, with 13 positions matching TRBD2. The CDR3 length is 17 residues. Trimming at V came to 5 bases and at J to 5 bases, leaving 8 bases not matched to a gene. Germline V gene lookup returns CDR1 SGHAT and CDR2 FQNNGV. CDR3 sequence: CASSTTLGLAGTGELFF. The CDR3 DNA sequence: TGTGCCAGCAGCACAACCCTGGGACTAGCGGGAACCGGGGAGCTGTTTTTT.

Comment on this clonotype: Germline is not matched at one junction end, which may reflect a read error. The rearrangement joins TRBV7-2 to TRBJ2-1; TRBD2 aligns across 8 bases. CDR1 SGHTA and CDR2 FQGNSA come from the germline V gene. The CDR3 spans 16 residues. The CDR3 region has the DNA TGTGCCAGCAGCTCCCGGGGAAGCGGGAGAACTAATGGGCAGTTCTTC. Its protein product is CASSSRGSGRTNGQFF.

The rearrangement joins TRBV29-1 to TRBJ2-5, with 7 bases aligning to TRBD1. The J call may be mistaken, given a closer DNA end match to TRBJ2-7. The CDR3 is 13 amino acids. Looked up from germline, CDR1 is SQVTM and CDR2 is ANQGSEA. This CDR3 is CSVDVTGLNEQYF. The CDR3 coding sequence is TGCAGCGTTGACGTGACAGGGCTCAACGAGCAGTACTTC.

For the CDR3, the DNA is TGCGCCAGCGGTAGGGATACCTACAATGAGCAGTACTTC. Translating gives CASGRDTYNEQYF. The V call is TRBV5-1, the J call TRBJ2-1, with unresolved D. With the DNA end fitting TRBJ2-7 better, the J assignment may be wrong. Germline V gene lookup returns CDR1 SGHRS and CDR2 YFSETQ. The CDR3 runs to 13 residues.

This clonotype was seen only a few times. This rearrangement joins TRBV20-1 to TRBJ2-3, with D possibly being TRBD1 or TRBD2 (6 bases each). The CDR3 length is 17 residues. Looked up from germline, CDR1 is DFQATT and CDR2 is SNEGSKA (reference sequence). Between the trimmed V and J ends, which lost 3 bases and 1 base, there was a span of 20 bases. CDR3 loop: CSASLPLGGVGTDTQYF. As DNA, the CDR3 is TGCAGTGCTAGCCTCCCCCTCGGGGGCGTAGGCACAGATACGCAGTATTTT.

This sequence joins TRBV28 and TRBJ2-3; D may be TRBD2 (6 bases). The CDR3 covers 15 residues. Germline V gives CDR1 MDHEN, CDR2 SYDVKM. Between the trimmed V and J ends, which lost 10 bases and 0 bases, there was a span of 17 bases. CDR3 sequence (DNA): TGTGCCACCTCCTTTCCAAGCGGGAGCACAGATACGCAGTATTTT. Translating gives CATSFPSGSTDTQYF.

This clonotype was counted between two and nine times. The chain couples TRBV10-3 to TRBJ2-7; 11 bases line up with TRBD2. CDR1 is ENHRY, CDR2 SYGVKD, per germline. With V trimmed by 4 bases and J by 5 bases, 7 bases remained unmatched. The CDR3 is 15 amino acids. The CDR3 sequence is CAISGGGTSGHEQYF. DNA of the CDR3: TGTGCCATCAGTGGGGGGGGGACTAGCGGTCACGAGCAGTACTTC.

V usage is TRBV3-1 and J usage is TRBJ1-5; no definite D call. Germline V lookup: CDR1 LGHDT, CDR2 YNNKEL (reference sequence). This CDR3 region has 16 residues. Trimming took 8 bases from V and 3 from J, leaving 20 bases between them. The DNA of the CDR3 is TGTGCCAGCTACCCCCAGTTGGAGGAGCCCAATCAGCCCCAGCATTTT. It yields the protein CASYPQLEEPNQPQHF.

CDR3 protein: CASSVGGANIQYF. The CDR3 DNA sequence: TGTGCCAGCAGCGTGGGGGGGGCCAACATTCAGTACTTC. The rearrangement joins TRBV7-2 to TRBJ2-7, with D possibly TRBD2 on 7 matching bases. The DNA end favors TRBJ2-4, so the J call may be wrong. Germline assignment: CDR1 SGHTA and CDR2 FQGNSA. The CDR3 contains 13 residues.

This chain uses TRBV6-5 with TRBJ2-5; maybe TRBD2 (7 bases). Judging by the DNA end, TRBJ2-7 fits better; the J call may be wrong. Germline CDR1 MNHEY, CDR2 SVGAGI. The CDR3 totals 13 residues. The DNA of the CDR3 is TGTGCCAGCAGTGACGGGGGGCGCGACGAGCAGTACTTC. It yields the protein CASSDGGRDEQYF.

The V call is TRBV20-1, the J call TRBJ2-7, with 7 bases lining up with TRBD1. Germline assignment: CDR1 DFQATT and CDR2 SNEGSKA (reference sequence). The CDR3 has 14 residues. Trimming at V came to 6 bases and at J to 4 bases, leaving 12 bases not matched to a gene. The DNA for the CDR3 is TGCAGTGCGTTATCCGGACAGGCTCCGTACGAGCAGTACTTC. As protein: CSALSGQAPYEQYF.